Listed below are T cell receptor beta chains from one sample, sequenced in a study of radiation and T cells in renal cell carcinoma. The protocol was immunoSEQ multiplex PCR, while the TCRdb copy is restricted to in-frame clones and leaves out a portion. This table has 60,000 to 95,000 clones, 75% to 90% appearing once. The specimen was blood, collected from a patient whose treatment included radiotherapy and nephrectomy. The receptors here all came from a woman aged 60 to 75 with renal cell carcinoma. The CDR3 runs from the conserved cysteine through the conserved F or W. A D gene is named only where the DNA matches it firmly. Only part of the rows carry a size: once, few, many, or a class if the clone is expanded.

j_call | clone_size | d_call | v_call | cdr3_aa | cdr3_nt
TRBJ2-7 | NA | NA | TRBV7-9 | CASSSGVGGYEQYF | TGTGCCAGCAGCTCGGGAGTTGGGGGCTACGAGCAGTACTTC
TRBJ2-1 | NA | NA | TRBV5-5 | CASSLEGRGSYNEQFF | TGTGCCAGCAGCTTGGAAGGCAGGGGATCCTACAATGAGCAGTTCTTC
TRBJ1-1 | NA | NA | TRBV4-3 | CASSQEYRTFEAFF | TGCGCCAGCAGCCAAGAATACAGGACTTTTGAAGCTTTCTTT
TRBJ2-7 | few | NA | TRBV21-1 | CASSLRPLPNEQYF | TGTGCCAGCAGCCTCCGGCCACTACCAAACGAGCAGTACTTC
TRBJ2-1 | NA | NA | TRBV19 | CASSIGTGLSSYNEQFF | TGTGCCAGTAGTATAGGTACAGGGTTAAGCTCCTACAATGAGCAGTTCTTC
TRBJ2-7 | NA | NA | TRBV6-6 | CASASRGSYEQYF | TGTGCCAGCGCCAGTAGGGGGAGCTACGAGCAGTACTTC
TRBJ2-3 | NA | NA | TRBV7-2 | CASSSVGLGRTDTQYF | TGTGCCAGCAGCTCAGTAGGGTTAGGTCGCACAGATACGCAGTATTTT
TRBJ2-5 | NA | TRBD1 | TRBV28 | CASSLTVDRERDQETQYF | TGTGCCAGCAGCCTCACGGTCGACAGGGAGAGGGACCAAGAGACCCAGTACTTC
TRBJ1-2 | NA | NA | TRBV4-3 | CASSQDRGHSNYGYTF | TGCGCCAGCAGCCAAGATCGGGGACATTCTAACTATGGCTACACCTTC
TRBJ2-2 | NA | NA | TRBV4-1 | CASGILGAGELFF | TGCGCCAGCGGGATTCTAGGGGCAGGGGAGCTGTTTTTT
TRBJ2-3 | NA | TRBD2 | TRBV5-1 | CASSLATGGTDTQYF | TGCGCCAGCAGCTTAGCGACGGGGGGAACAGATACGCAGTATTTT
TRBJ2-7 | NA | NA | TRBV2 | CASSEEPATNYEQYF | TGTGCCAGCAGTGAAGAGCCGGCCACCAACTACGAGCAGTACTTC
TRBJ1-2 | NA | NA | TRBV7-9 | CASSPNRPGYTF | TGTGCCAGCAGCCCTAACCGACCTGGCTACACCTTC
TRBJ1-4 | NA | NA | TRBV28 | CASNSQGQNEKLFF | TGTGCCAGTAACTCTCAGGGGCAGAATGAAAAACTGTTTTTT
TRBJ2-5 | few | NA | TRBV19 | CASARQAQETQYF | TGTGCCAGTGCCCGACAGGCCCAAGAGACCCAGTACTTC
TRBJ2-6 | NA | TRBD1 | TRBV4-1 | CASSQGQAYSGANVLTF | TGCGCCAGCAGCCAGGGACAGGCCTACTCTGGGGCCAACGTCCTGACTTTC
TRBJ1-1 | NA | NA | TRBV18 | CASSPPPGTEAFF | TGTGCCAGCTCACCCCCCCCGGGAACTGAAGCTTTCTTT
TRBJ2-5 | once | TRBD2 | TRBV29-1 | CSGQIAGGQETQYF | TGCAGCGGTCAAATCGCGGGGGGCCAAGAGACCCAGTACTTC
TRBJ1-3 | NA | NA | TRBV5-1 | CASSLGQGGANTIYF | TGCGCCAGCAGCTTGGGTCAGGGTGGTGCAAACACCATATATTTT
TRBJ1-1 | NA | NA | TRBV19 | CASSIAGVLLNTEAFF | TGTGCCAGTAGTATTGCGGGGGTCCTGCTGAACACTGAAGCTTTCTTT
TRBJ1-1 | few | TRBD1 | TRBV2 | CASSGDRGQAFF | TGTGCCAGCAGTGGGGACAGGGGGCAGGCTTTCTTT
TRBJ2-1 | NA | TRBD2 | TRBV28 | CASSLGLAGGPSEQFF | TGTGCCAGCAGTTTGGGACTAGCGGGGGGGCCTAGTGAGCAGTTCTTC
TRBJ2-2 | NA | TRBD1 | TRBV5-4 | CASSRGSRQGNTGELFF | TGTGCCAGCAGCCGTGGTTCGAGACAGGGTAACACCGGGGAGCTGTTTTTT
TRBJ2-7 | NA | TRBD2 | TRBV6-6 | CASSLGLASGEQYF | TGTGCCAGCAGCCTCGGACTAGCGTCTGGCGAGCAGTACTTC
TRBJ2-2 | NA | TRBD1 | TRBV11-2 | CASSLGPGQGFANTGELFF | TGTGCCAGCAGCTTAGGTCCTGGACAGGGGTTTGCGAACACCGGGGAGCTGTTTTTT
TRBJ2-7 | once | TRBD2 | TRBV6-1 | CASSGLAAPPQQYF | TGTGCCAGCAGTGGACTAGCGGCACCCCCCCAGCAGTACTTC
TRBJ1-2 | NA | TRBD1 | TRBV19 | CASTPNRDRAPNYGYTF | TGTGCCAGTACCCCTAACCGGGACAGGGCTCCCAACTATGGCTACACCTTC
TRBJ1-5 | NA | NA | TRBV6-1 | CASSEALGGGNQPQHF | TGTGCCAGCAGTGAAGCGCTCGGGGGGGGGAATCAGCCCCAGCATTTT
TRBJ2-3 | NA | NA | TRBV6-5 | CASSYSPSGTDTQYF | TGTGCCAGCAGTTACTCGCCCTCGGGGACAGATACGCAGTATTTT
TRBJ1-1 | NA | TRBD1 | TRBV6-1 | CASSERGTGWTEAFF | TGTGCCAGCAGTGAACGGGGGACAGGGTGGACTGAAGCTTTCTTT
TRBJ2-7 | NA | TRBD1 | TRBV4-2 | CASSQRTGSTYEQYF | TGTGCCAGCAGCCAAAGGACAGGGAGCACCTACGAGCAGTACTTC
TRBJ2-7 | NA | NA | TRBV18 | CASSPEGVEQYF | TGTGCCAGCTCACCGGAGGGGGTCGAGCAGTACTTC
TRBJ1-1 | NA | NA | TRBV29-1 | CSGEPGLLGTEAFF | TGCAGCGGAGAACCGGGCCTCCTTGGGACTGAAGCTTTCTTT
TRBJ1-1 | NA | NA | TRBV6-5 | CASRSYTEAFF | TGTGCCAGCAGATCGTACACTGAAGCTTTCTTT
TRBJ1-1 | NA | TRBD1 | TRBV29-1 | CSVETGGAGEAFF | TGCAGCGTTGAGACAGGGGGCGCAGGTGAAGCTTTCTTT
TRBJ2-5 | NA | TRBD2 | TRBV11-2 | CASSLGAGGPVETQYF | TGTGCCAGCAGCTTAGGAGCGGGAGGGCCGGTAGAGACCCAGTACTTC
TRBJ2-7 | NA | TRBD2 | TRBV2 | CASSMGLATYEQYF | TGTGCCAGCAGTATGGGACTAGCGACGTACGAGCAGTACTTC
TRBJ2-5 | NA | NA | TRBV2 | CASGRAGQETQYF | TGTGCCAGCGGCCGGGCAGGCCAAGAGACCCAGTACTTC
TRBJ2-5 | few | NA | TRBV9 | CASSVDWTVGTQYF | TGTGCCAGCAGCGTAGATTGGACAGTCGGGACCCAGTACTTC
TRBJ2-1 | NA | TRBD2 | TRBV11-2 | CASSLDRGGEANHEQFF | TGTGCCAGCAGCTTAGATCGGGGAGGGGAGGCGAACCATGAGCAGTTCTTC
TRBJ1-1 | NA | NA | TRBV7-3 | CASSSIGVTEAFF | TGTGCCAGCAGCTCAATAGGGGTGACTGAAGCTTTCTTT
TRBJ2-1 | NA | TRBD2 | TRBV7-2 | CASSLVGAGYNEQFF | TGTGCCAGCAGCTTAGTGGGAGCGGGGTACAATGAGCAGTTCTTC
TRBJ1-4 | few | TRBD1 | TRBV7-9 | CASSSVDRVKDEKLFF | TGTGCCAGCAGCTCGGTAGACAGGGTAAAGGATGAAAAACTGTTTTTT
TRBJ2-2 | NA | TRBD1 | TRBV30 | CAWSTRQGYLTGELFF | TGTGCCTGGAGTACCCGACAGGGATACTTAACCGGGGAGCTGTTTTTT
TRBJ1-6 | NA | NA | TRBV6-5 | CASSKGGFSPLHF | TGTGCCAGCAGTAAGGGGGGGTTCTCACCCCTCCACTTT
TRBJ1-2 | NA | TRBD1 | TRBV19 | CASKGQPPNYGYTF | TGTGCCAGTAAGGGACAGCCTCCTAACTATGGCTACACCTTC
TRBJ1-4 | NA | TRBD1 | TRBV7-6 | CASSLSGQGAVNEKLFF | TGTGCCAGCAGCTTGTCGGGACAGGGGGCCGTTAATGAAAAACTGTTTTTT
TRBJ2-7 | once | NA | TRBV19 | CASSTAGVQVEQYF | TGTGCCAGTAGTACTGCCGGGGTTCAGGTCGAGCAGTACTTC
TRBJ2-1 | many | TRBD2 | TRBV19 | CASTLAGGPNEQFF | TGTGCCAGTACCTTAGCGGGAGGACCTAATGAGCAGTTCTTC
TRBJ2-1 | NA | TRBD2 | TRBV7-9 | CASSWTSVEQFF | TGTGCCAGCAGCTGGACTAGCGTTGAGCAGTTCTTC
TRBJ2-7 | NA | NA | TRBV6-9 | CASSYQAGHYEQYF | TGTGCCAGCAGTTATCAAGCGGGCCACTACGAGCAGTACTTC
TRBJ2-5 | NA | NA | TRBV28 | CASSSQVFQETQYF | TGTGCCAGCAGCTCCCAGGTTTTTCAAGAGACCCAGTACTTC
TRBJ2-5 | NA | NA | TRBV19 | CASSNGGSQETQYF | TGTGCCAGTAGTAATGGTGGCAGCCAAGAGACCCAGTACTTC
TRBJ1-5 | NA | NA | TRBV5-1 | CASSLNLTGLPNQPQHF | TGCGCCAGCAGCTTAAATTTGACGGGATTGCCCAATCAGCCCCAGCATTTT
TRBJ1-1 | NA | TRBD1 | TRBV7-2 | CASSLWTGVGTEAFF | TGTGCCAGCAGCTTATGGACAGGGGTTGGAACTGAAGCTTTCTTT
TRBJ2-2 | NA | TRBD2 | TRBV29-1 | CSVTGTSDTGELFF | TGCAGCGTTACCGGGACTAGCGACACCGGGGAGCTGTTTTTT
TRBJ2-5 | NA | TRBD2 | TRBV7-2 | CASSLGGRVETQYF | TGTGCCAGCAGCTTAGGGGGGAGGGTAGAGACCCAGTACTTC
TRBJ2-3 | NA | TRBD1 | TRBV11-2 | CASRRGQPSTDTQYF | TGTGCCAGCAGGAGGGGACAGCCTAGCACAGATACGCAGTATTTT
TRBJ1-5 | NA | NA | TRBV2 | CASTLGGAGDNQPQHF | TGTGCCAGCACCCTCGGGGGGGCAGGAGACAATCAGCCCCAGCATTTT
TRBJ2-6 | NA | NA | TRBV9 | CASSDDRSAGANVLTF | TGTGCCAGCAGCGACGACAGGTCTGCTGGGGCCAACGTCCTGACTTTC